The 3 T cell receptor beta chains presented below share a single source sample, sequenced in a study of blood T cell repertoires in COVID-19. Assay: immunoSEQ multiplex PCR; the TCRdb copy retains only in-frame clones and omits some. The repertoire holds 60,000 to 70,000 clones, around 85% seen once, with roughly 20% in the top ten. Material for sequencing was peripheral blood. The source of these receptors is a man in his fifties or sixties with acute or convalescent COVID-19.

V is TRBV5-1 and J is TRBJ2-1; 9 bases line up with TRBD2. This CDR3 spans 15 amino acids. Looked up from germline, CDR1 is SGHRS and CDR2 is YFSETQ. The V gene end was trimmed by 4 bases and the J gene end by 9 bases; junction bases not matched to a gene: 11. CDR3 nucleotides: TGCGCCAGCAGCCTGGAGGGGCTAGCGGGGACTGAGCAGTTCTTC. This sequence encodes CASSLEGLAGTEQFF.

Points on this clone: In the same sample, other DNA sequences code for this CDR3. The V and J genes are TRBV7-6 and TRBJ2-1, with TRBD2 identical over 9 bases. CDR3 length: 16 amino acids. Germline-derived CDR1 and CDR2 are SGHVS and FNYEAQ. The J segment lost 0 bases and the V segment lost 2 bases, leaving 2 bases of the junction unmatched. The CDR3: CASSLTAGGSYNEQFF. Here the CDR3 DNA reads TGTGCCAGCAGCTTAACAGCGGGGGGCTCCTACAATGAGCAGTTCTTC.

This clone occurred once. V and J are TRBV18 and TRBJ2-3; 7 bases line up with TRBD1. CDR1 is KGHSH and CDR2 is LQKENI in the germline V gene. This CDR3 has 15 residues. Losses at the gene ends were 5 bases for V and 4 bases for J; bases not matched to a gene: 9. The CDR3 DNA reads TGTGCCAGCTCATCGACAGGGACCAGCGCAGATACGCAGTATTTT. This gives the protein CASSSTGTSADTQYF.